Shown below are 11 T cell receptor beta chains from a single sample sequenced in a study of blood T cell repertoires in COVID-19 (dated by TCRdb to about 2020). To prepare the library, the immunoSEQ multiplex PCR assay was applied. TCRdb obtained this table from immuneACCESS and retained in-frame rearrangements with V and J assigned. These tables miss some clones; where compared with another copy, unresolved V genes account for less than half of the shortfall, and the remainder is unexplained. Within this sample are about 100,000 clones, with roughly 79% of them counted one time only. Around 4.7% of the sample is in the top ten clones. The sequenced sample was peripheral blood. The receptor source for this set is a man at least 80 years old with COVID-19, enrolled during active disease.

V is TRBV7-2 and J is TRBJ1-6, with D uncertain. Per germline, CDR1 SGHTA and CDR2 FQGNSA. This CDR3 is 18 amino acids long. Trimming pared 1 base from V and 8 bases from J, leaving 21 bases between. The CDR3 DNA follows: TGTGCCAGCAGCTTAGATTCCCAACAGCGGATGACTGATTCACCCCTCCACTTT. Its translation: CASSLDSQQRMTDSPLHF.

The V gene is TRBV27, the J gene TRBJ1-2, with a possible D match to TRBD1 (6 bases). Germline CDR1 is MNHEY and CDR2 is SMNVEV (reference sequence). V lost 5 bases and J 2 bases, leaving 9 bases between the germline ends. CDR3 size: 13 residues. Here the CDR3 reads CASSRRGNYGYTF. CDR3 DNA: TGTGCCAGCAGTCGCAGGGGAAACTATGGCTACACCTTC.

This chain joins TRBV2 and TRBJ2-7, with 7 nucleotides matching TRBD2. V dropped 6 bases and J dropped 6; count of bases not matched to a gene: 5. Germline V gives CDR1 SNHLY, CDR2 FYNNEI. The CDR3 runs to 12 residues. CDR3 bases: TGTGCCAGCAGGGGGGGGTTGGGCGAGCAGTACTTC. Translation gives CASRGGLGEQYF.

The genes are TRBV4-3 and TRBJ1-2; 11 nucleotides match TRBD1. CDR1 and CDR2 (germline): LGHNA, YSLEER. The length of the CDR3 is 15 residues. With 4 bases clipped from V and 5 bases from J, the junction kept 6 bases outside the gene matches. The CDR3 region is CASSPAGQGAYGYTF. CDR3 nucleotide sequence: TGCGCCAGCAGCCCGGCTGGACAGGGGGCTTATGGCTACACCTTC.

This clone was detected once. The chain links TRBV2 to TRBJ1-5, with 7 positions matching TRBD1. CDR1 is SNHLY and CDR2 is FYNNEI in the germline V gene. Trimming took 3 bases from V and 3 from J; bases not matched to a gene: 5. The CDR3 is 15 amino acids. The CDR3 spells CASSEAGQANQPQHF. The CDR3 nucleotides read TGTGCCAGCAGTGAGGCAGGACAGGCCAATCAGCCCCAGCATTTT.

The genes are TRBV28 and TRBJ2-2; 9 positions agree with TRBD1. V was pared by 7 bases and J by 6 bases, with 9 bases of the junction left unmatched. The CDR3 spans 15 residues. From germline, CDR1 is MDHEN and CDR2 SYDVKM. The CDR3 DNA is TGTGCCAGCACCCCTGGACAGGGGTGGGCCGGGGAGCTGTTTTTT. Translation: CASTPGQGWAGELFF.

As regards this clone: This sample also contains other DNA sequences that code for the same CDR3. V usage is TRBV3-1 (or the pseudogene TRBV3-2) and J usage is TRBJ2-3; D uncertain. The CDR3 spans 12 residues. CDR1 and CDR2 from the germline V gene are LGHDT and YNNKEL (reference sequence). V lost 1 base to trimming and J lost 5 bases, with 4 bases between them. In DNA, the CDR3 is TGTGCCAGCAGCCAAGTCAGAGATACGCAGTATTTT. Amino acids: CASSQVRDTQYF.

This chain uses TRBV6-2 or TRBV6-3 with TRBJ1-1; perhaps TRBD1 as D (6 bases). The V and J ends lost 1 base and 5 bases respectively, with 17 bases between them. Germline V gene data show CDR1 as MNHEY and CDR2 as SVGEGT. This CDR3 has 16 residues. CDR3 DNA: TGTGCCAGCAGTTACTTCCAGGACACGGGACAAACTGAAGCTTTCTTT. Protein: CASSYFQDTGQTEAFF.

The V call is TRBV9, the J call TRBJ1-3, with 8 bases lining up with TRBD1. The CDR3 consists of 17 residues. V shed 0 bases and J 0 bases; nucleotides not matched to a gene: 5. Per the germline V gene, CDR1 is SGDLS and CDR2 is YYNGEE. CDR3 sequence: CASSVEGTGNSGNTIYF. The DNA for the CDR3 is TGTGCCAGCAGCGTAGAGGGGACAGGAAACTCTGGAAACACCATATATTTT.

The chain carries TRBV9 and TRBJ1-2, with 8 nucleotides matching TRBD1. The V segment lost 3 bases and the J segment 2 bases; nucleotides outside the gene matches: 6. Germline CDR1 SGDLS, CDR2 YYNGEE. The CDR3 runs 15 residues. The DNA of the CDR3 is TGTGCCAGCAGCGCGGGGACAGGAGGGAACTATGGCTACACCTTC. Amino acids: CASSAGTGGNYGYTF.

V is TRBV9 and J is TRBJ2-3; TRBD2 might be the D (5 bases). Between the trimmed V and J ends, which lost 3 bases and 1 base, there was a span of 15 bases. The CDR3 extends over 16 amino acids. Germline V gene data show CDR1 as SGDLS and CDR2 as YYNGEE. CDR3 region: CASSEIPARGTDTQYF. The CDR3 coding sequence is TGTGCCAGCAGCGAAATCCCAGCGAGGGGCACAGATACGCAGTATTTT.